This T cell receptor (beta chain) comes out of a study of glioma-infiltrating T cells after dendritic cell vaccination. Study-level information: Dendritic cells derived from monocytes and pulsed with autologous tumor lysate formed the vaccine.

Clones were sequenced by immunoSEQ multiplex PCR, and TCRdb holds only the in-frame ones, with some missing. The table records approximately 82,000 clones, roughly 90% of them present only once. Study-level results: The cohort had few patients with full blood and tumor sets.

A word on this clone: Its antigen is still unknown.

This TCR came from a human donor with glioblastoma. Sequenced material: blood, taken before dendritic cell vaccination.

CDR3 in DNA: TGTGCCAGTTGGGGCGGAAATCAGCCCCAGCATTTT. Translating gives CASWGGNQPQHF. This rearrangement joins TRBV6-1 to TRBJ1-5; perhaps TRBD1 as D (5 bases). The CDR3 is 12 residues long. Trimming took off 9 bases at V and 4 bases at J, with 10 bases between the two ends. CDR1 and CDR2 from the germline V gene are MNHNS and SASEGT.